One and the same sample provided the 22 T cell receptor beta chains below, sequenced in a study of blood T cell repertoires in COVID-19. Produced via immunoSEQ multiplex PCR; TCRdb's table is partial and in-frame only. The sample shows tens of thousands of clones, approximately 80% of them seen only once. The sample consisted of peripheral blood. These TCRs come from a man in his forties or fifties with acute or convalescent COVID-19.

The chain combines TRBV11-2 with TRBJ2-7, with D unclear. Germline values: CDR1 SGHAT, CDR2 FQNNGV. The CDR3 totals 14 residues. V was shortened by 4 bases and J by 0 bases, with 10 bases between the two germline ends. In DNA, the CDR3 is TGTGCCAGCAGCTCCGACACGATCTCCTACGAGCAGTACTTC. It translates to CASSSDTISYEQYF.

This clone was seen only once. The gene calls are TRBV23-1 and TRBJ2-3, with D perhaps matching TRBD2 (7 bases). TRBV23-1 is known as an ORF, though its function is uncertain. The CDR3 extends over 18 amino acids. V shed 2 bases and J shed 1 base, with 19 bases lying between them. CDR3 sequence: CASSQMGAGHRGTDTQYF. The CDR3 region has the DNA TGCGCCAGCAGTCAAATGGGAGCGGGACATCGGGGCACAGATACGCAGTATTTT.

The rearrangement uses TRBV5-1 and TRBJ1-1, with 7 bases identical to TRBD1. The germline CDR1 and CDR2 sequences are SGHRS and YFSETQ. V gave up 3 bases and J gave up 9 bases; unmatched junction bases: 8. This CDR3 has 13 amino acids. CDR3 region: CASSSDREKKAFF. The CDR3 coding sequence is TGCGCCAGCAGCTCCGACAGGGAGAAGAAAGCTTTCTTT.

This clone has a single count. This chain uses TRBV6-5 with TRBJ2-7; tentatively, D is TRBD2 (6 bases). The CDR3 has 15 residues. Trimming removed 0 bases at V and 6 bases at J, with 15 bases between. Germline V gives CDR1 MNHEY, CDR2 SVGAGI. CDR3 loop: CASSYSIQGGGEQYF. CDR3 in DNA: TGTGCCAGCAGTTACTCGATCCAGGGAGGCGGCGAGCAGTACTTC.

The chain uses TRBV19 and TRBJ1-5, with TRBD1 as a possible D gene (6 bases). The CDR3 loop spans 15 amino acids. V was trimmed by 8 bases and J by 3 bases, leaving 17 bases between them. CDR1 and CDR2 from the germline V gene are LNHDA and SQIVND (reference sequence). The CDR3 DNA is TGTGCCAGTGCCCCCCAGGGGTACAACAATCAGCCCCAGCATTTT. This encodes CASAPQGYNNQPQHF.

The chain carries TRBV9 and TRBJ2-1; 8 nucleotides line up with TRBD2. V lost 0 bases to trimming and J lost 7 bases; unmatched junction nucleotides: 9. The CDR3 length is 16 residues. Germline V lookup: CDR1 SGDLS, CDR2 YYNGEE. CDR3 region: CASSVAGSGKRNEQFF. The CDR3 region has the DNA TGTGCCAGCAGCGTAGCTGGTAGCGGGAAGAGGAATGAGCAGTTCTTC.

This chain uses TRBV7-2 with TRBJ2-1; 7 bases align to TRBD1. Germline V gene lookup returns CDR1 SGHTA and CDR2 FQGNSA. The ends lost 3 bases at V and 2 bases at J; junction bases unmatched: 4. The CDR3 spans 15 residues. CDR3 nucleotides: TGTGCCAGCAGCTTCGGGACAGCCCCCTACAATGAGCAGTTCTTC. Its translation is CASSFGTAPYNEQFF. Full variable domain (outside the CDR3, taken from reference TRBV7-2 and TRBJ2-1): GAGVSQSPSNKVTEKGKDVELRCDPISGHTALYWYRQSLGQGLEFLIYFQGNSAPDKSGLPSDRFSAERTGGSVSTLTIQRTQQEDSAVYLCASSFGTAPYNEQFFGPGTRLTVL.

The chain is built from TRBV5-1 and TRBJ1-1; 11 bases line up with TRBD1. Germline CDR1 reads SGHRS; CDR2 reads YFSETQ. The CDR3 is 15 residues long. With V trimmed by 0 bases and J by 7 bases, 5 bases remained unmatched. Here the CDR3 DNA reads TGCGCCAGCAGCTTGGCCGGACAGGGGGCGATTGAAGCTTTCTTT. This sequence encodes CASSLAGQGAIEAFF.

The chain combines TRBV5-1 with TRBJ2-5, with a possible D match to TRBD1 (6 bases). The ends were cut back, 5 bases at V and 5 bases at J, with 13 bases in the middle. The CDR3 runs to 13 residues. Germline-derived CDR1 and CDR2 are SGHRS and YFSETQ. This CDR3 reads CASSLGGPETQYF. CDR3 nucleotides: TGCGCCAGCAGTCTAGGGGGTCCCGAGACCCAGTACTTC.

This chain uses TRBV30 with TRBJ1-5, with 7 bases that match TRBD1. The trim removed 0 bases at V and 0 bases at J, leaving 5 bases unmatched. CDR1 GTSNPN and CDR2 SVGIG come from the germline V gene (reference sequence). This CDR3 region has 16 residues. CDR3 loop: CAWSVGQQYSNQPQHF. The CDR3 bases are TGTGCCTGGAGTGTGGGACAGCAGTATAGCAATCAGCCCCAGCATTTT.

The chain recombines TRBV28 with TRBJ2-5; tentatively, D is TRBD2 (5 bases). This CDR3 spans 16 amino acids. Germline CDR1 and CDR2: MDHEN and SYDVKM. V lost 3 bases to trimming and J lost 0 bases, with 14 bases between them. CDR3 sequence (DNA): TGTGCCAGCAGTTTGCTCAGGACTGTGTACCAAGAGACCCAGTACTTC. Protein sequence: CASSLLRTVYQETQYF.

The CDR3, as DNA: TGCAGTGCCAAACTAGACGAGCAGTACTTC. Amino acid sequence: CSAKLDEQYF. The rearrangement joins TRBV20-1 to TRBJ2-7, with D tentatively TRBD2 (5 bases). The CDR3 totals 10 residues. Trimming removed 6 bases from V and 5 bases from J, with 8 bases in between. CDR1 and CDR2 from the germline V gene are DFQATT and SNEGSKA (reference sequence).

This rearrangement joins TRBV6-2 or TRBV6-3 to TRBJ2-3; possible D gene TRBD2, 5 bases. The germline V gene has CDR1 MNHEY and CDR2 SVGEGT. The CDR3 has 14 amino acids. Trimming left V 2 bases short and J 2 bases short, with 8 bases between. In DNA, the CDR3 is TGTGCCAGCAGTTACCTAGGACTCACAGATACGCAGTATTTT. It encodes CASSYLGLTDTQYF.

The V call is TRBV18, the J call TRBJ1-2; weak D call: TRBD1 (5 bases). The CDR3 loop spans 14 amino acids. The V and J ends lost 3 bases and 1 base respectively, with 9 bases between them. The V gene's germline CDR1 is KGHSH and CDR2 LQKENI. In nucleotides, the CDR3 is TGTGCCAGCTCACCGAAACAGGTTAACTATGGCTACACCTTC. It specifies CASSPKQVNYGYTF.

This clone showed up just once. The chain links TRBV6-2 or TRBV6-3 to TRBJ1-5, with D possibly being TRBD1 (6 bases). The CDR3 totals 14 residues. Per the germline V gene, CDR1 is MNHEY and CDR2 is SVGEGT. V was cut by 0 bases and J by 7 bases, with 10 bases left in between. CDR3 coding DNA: TGTGCCAGCAGTTACTCCGGGGGGCCACAGCCCCAGCATTTT. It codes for CASSYSGGPQPQHF.

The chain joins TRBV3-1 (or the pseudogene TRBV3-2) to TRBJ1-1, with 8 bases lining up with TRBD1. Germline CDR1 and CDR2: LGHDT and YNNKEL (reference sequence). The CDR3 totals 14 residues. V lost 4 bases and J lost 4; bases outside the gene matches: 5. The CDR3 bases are TGTGCCAGCAGCCCTCCCACAGGGGGCACTGAAGCTTTCTTT. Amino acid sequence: CASSPPTGGTEAFF.

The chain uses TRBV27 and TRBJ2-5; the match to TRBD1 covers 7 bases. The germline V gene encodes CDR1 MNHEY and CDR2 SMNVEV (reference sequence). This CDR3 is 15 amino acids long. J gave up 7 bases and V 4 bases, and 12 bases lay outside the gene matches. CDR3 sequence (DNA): TGTGCCAGCAGTTCCGGGACAGCCAGGACGGGGACCCAGTACTTC. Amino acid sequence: CASSSGTARTGTQYF.

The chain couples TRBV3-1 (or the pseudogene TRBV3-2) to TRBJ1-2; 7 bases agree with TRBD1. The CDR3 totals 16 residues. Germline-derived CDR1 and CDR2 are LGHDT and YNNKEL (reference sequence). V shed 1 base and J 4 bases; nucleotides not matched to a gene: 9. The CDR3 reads CASSQGTQDRSYGYTF. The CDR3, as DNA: TGTGCCAGCAGCCAAGGGACTCAGGACAGGAGCTATGGCTACACCTTC.

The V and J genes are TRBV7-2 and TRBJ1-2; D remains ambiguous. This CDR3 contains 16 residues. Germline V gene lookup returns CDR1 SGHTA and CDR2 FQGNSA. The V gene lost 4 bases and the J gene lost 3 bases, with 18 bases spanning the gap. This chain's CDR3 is CASSSPAMVRDYGYTF. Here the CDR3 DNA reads TGTGCCAGCAGCTCCCCCGCTATGGTGAGGGACTATGGCTACACCTTC.

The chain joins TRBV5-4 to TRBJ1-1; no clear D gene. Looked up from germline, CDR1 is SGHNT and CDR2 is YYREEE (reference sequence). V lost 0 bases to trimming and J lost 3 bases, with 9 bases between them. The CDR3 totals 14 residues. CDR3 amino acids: CASSLGGGDTEAFF. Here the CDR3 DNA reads TGTGCCAGCAGCTTGGGAGGTGGAGACACTGAAGCTTTCTTT.

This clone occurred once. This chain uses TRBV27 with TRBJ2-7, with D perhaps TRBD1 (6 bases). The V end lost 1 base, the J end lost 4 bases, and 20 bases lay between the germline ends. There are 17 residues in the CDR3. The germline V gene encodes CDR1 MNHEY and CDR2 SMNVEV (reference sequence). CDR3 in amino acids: CASSLYPVGAEGYEQYF. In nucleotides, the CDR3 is TGTGCCAGCAGTTTATACCCGGTGGGGGCTGAGGGTTACGAGCAGTACTTC.

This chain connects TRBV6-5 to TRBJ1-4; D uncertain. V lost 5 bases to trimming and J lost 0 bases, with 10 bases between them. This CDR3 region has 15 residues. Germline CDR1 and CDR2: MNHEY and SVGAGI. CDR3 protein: CASSKRSATNEKLFF. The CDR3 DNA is TGTGCCAGCAGTAAGCGCTCAGCAACTAATGAAAAACTGTTTTTT.